Below, 24 T cell receptor beta chains from the same sample are listed, as sequenced in a study of blood T cell repertoires in COVID-19. Profiling relied on immunoSEQ multiplex PCR, and the TCRdb table lists in-frame clones only, not all of them. This sample yields 340,000 or so clones, of which 87% are seen a single time; 1% belongs to the top ten. Sequencing was performed on peripheral blood. All receptors come from a man between 50 and 59 years old with active or convalescent COVID-19.

This clone turned up a few times. The chain links TRBV6-5 to TRBJ1-1; 7 positions agree with TRBD1. Germline trimming cut 7 bases from V and 8 bases from J; bases unmatched to any gene: 13. The CDR3 is 14 residues long. Germline assignment: CDR1 MNHEY and CDR2 SVGAGI. CDR3 nucleotide sequence: TGTGCCAGCAACGGAAGAATGACAGGGCGCGAAGCTTTCTTT. Its protein is CASNGRMTGREAFF.

The rearrangement uses TRBV27 and TRBJ1-1; D is unresolved. CDR1 MNHEY and CDR2 SMNVEV come from the germline V gene (reference sequence). Trimming stripped 5 bases from V and 0 bases from J, with 13 bases between. The CDR3 contains 15 residues. The CDR3 spells CASSPRRRVNTEAFF. The CDR3, as DNA: TGTGCCAGCAGTCCCCGTAGGAGGGTGAACACTGAAGCTTTCTTT.

This clone came up a few times. This chain joins TRBV5-1 and TRBJ1-1, with D tentatively TRBD1 (6 bases). This CDR3 is built from 15 residues. Germline loops: CDR1 SGHRS, CDR2 YFSETQ. The V and J ends lost 2 bases and 4 bases respectively, with 15 bases between them. The CDR3, as DNA: TGCGCCAGCAGCTTTACAGGGCTGGGTAGCACTGAAGCTTTCTTT. Its translation: CASSFTGLGSTEAFF.

The chain joins TRBV27 to TRBJ1-6; 9 nucleotides align to TRBD1. Germline lookup yields CDR1 MNHEY and CDR2 SMNVEV (reference sequence). V shed 2 bases and J 11 bases; nucleotides not matched to a gene: 7. The CDR3 covers 15 residues. As DNA, the CDR3 is TGTGCCAGCAGTTTACTGGGACAGGGAGGTCCACCCCTCCACTTT. Translation: CASSLLGQGGPPLHF.

The sample holds a few counts of this clone. J is TRBJ1-2 and V is TRBV18, with TRBD1 matching 7 bases. The CDR3 runs to 15 residues. Trimming removed 4 bases from V and 8 bases from J; junction bases left unmatched: 13. Germline CDR1 and CDR2: KGHSH and LQKENI. The CDR3 loop reads CASSLDREGAPGYTF. CDR3 coding DNA: TGTGCCAGCTCACTCGACAGGGAAGGAGCTCCAGGCTACACCTTC.

This clone was seen once. The chain couples TRBV21-1 to TRBJ1-1; TRBD1 reflects the table's D call only, with no check against the DNA. TRBV21-1 is labeled a pseudogene. The CDR3 consists of 14 residues. CDR3 sequence: CASSFQGAITEAFF. Written as DNA, the CDR3 is TGTGCCAGCAGCTTCCAGGGGGCGATCACTGAAGCTTTCTTT.

This clone was recorded only once. This rearrangement joins TRBV6-5 to TRBJ2-2, with D tentatively TRBD1 (5 bases). Trimming pared 9 bases from V and 7 bases from J, leaving 21 bases between. CDR1 MNHEY and CDR2 SVGAGI come from the germline V gene. There are 15 residues in the CDR3. CDR3 DNA sequence: TGTGCCAGTAGACCCCAGGGCCGAGGAGTCGGGGAGCTGTTTTTT. Protein sequence: CASRPQGRGVGELFF.

The chain uses TRBV5-4 and TRBJ2-1, with a possible D match to TRBD1 (5 bases). The CDR3 loop spans 15 amino acids. Trimming took off 4 bases at V and 5 bases at J, with 16 bases between the two ends. From germline, CDR1 is SGHNT and CDR2 YYREEE (reference sequence). DNA of the CDR3: TGTGCCAGCAGCCCAGGGCGCCGGGCAGACAATGAGCAGTTCTTC. Residues: CASSPGRRADNEQFF.

The chain has TRBV4-2 and TRBJ2-2; 9 bases agree with TRBD2. Germline trimming cut 3 bases from V and 0 bases from J; bases unmatched to any gene: 2. The CDR3 extends over 16 amino acids. Germline V lookup: CDR1 LGHNA, CDR2 YNFKEQ. Here the CDR3 DNA reads TGTGCCAGCAGCCAGCCTAGCGGGGCGAACACCGGGGAGCTGTTTTTT. It specifies CASSQPSGANTGELFF.

V and J are TRBV9 and TRBJ1-2; 7 nucleotides align to TRBD1. Germline CDR1 is SGDLS and CDR2 is YYNGEE. The V and J ends lost 0 bases and 5 bases, in that order; junction bases with no gene match: 1. The CDR3 is made up of 13 amino acids. The CDR3 loop is CASSVEQGYGYTF. CDR3 DNA: TGTGCCAGCAGCGTAGAACAGGGGTATGGCTACACCTTC.

J is TRBJ2-5 and V is TRBV4-3; the D gene is possibly TRBD2 (7 bases). CDR3 size: 17 residues. Germline CDR1 and CDR2: LGHNA and YSLEER. The V gene lost 2 bases and the J gene lost 0 bases, with 16 bases spanning the gap. In DNA form, the CDR3 reads TGCGCCAGCAGCCAACCGGGGGCCGGGGGGTACCAAGAGACCCAGTACTTC. It specifies CASSQPGAGGYQETQYF.

V is TRBV10-3 and J is TRBJ1-6, with 8 bases fitting TRBD1. The CDR3 loop spans 15 amino acids. After removal of 0 bases from V and 9 bases from J, the junction contained 4 bases not matched to a gene. Per the germline V gene, CDR1 is ENHRY and CDR2 is SYGVKD. The chain's CDR3 is CAISESRQGRSPLHF. The CDR3, as DNA: TGTGCCATCAGTGAGTCCCGACAGGGGCGTTCACCCCTCCACTTT.

The V call is TRBV2, the J call TRBJ2-1, with D uncertain. The CDR3 is 12 amino acids. V lost 6 bases and J 13 bases, leaving 16 bases between the germline ends. The germline V gene has CDR1 SNHLY and CDR2 FYNNEI. The CDR3 nucleotides are TGTGCCAGCAGATTATTGGCGGCAGTACAGTTCTTC. This gives the protein CASRLLAAVQFF.

This chain links TRBV19 with TRBJ2-1; 9 bases fit TRBD2. With V trimmed by 4 bases and J by 2 bases, 6 bases remained unmatched. The CDR3 sequence is 16 residues long. Germline V gene data show CDR1 as LNHDA and CDR2 as SQIVND (reference sequence). The CDR3 here is CASSRSGGPAYNEQFF. The DNA of the CDR3 is TGTGCCAGTAGTAGGAGCGGGGGGCCCGCCTACAATGAGCAGTTCTTC.

CDR3: CASSQKRQGNYGYTF. In nucleotides, the CDR3 is TGTGCCAGCAGCCAAAAACGACAGGGCAACTATGGCTACACCTTC. This sequence joins TRBV3-1 (or the pseudogene TRBV3-2) and TRBJ1-2, with 7 bases aligning to TRBD1. With V trimmed by 2 bases and J by 2 bases, 5 bases remained unmatched. Germline CDR1 is LGHDT and CDR2 is YNNKEL (reference sequence). The CDR3 length is 15 residues.

J is TRBJ2-7 and V is TRBV6-1, with 8 bases aligning to TRBD1. The germline V gene has CDR1 MNHNS and CDR2 SASEGT. The CDR3 sequence is 16 residues long. Trimming at V came to 4 bases and at J to 0 bases, leaving 8 bases not matched to a gene. The chain's CDR3 is CASSGYRGSSSYEQYF. The CDR3 DNA is TGTGCCAGCAGTGGATACAGGGGGTCCAGCTCCTACGAGCAGTACTTC.

On this clone: The same CDR3 is also encoded by other DNA sequences in this sample. V and J are TRBV6-5 and TRBJ1-4, with 8 bases aligning to TRBD1. Trimming at V came to 5 bases and at J to 8 bases, leaving 7 bases not matched to a gene. The CDR3 sequence is 14 residues long. Per germline, CDR1 MNHEY and CDR2 SVGAGI. CDR3 coding DNA: TGTGCCAGCAGTCCCGACAGGGGCCGCGAAAAACTGTTTTTT. It translates to CASSPDRGREKLFF.

The chain links TRBV28 to TRBJ2-7; tentative D call: TRBD2 (5 bases). The V gene lost 5 bases and the J gene lost 0 bases, with 17 bases spanning the gap. The CDR3 extends over 16 amino acids. The germline gives CDR1 MDHEN, CDR2 SYDVKM. The CDR3 bases are TGTGCCAGCAGTCCGATCGATGCGGGTAGCTCCTACGAGCAGTACTTC. Encoded protein: CASSPIDAGSSYEQYF.

This clone was detected only once. This sequence joins TRBV24-1 and TRBJ1-2, with D unresolved. CDR1 is KGHDR and CDR2 is SFDVKD in the germline V gene. The ends were cut back, 3 bases at V and 4 bases at J, with 11 bases in the middle. The CDR3 loop spans 14 amino acids. The CDR3 loop is CATSDPTFIYGYTF. CDR3 nucleotides: TGTGCCACCAGTGATCCGACATTCATCTATGGCTACACCTTC.

The chain joins TRBV2 to TRBJ2-3; a weak D match, TRBD2 (6 bases). The CDR3 sequence is 15 residues long. Germline values: CDR1 SNHLY, CDR2 FYNNEI. Trimming pared 7 bases from V and 6 bases from J, leaving 20 bases between. The chain's CDR3 is CASNHPGLGLDTQYF. As DNA, the CDR3 is TGTGCCAGCAATCACCCGGGACTCGGGCTGGATACGCAGTATTTT.

The chain combines TRBV9 with TRBJ1-1; tentatively, D is TRBD1 (6 bases). Germline-derived CDR1 and CDR2 are SGDLS and YYNGEE. With 4 bases removed from V and 7 bases from J, the gap between germline ends came to 26 bases. The CDR3 is 17 residues long. The CDR3 sequence: CASSSRGGGRERSEAFF. CDR3 nucleotides: TGTGCCAGCAGCTCGCGAGGGGGAGGGAGGGAGCGGAGTGAAGCTTTCTTT.

The chain links TRBV18 to TRBJ1-6; D is ambiguous. The germline CDR1 and CDR2 sequences are KGHSH and LQKENI. V was pared by 8 bases and J by 7 bases, with 12 bases between. The CDR3 consists of 13 residues. CDR3 residues: CASRGDENSPLHF. CDR3 bases: TGTGCCAGCCGAGGCGACGAGAATTCACCCCTCCACTTT.

The chain combines TRBV28 with TRBJ1-5, with 9 bases lining up with TRBD1. Germline trimming cut 5 bases from V and 4 bases from J; bases unmatched to any gene: 9. The CDR3 has 16 amino acids. Germline values: CDR1 MDHEN, CDR2 SYDVKM. The CDR3 sequence is CASSTGQGNWNQPQHF. In DNA, the CDR3 is TGTGCCAGCAGTACCGGACAGGGGAATTGGAATCAGCCCCAGCATTTT.

The chain carries TRBV24-1 and TRBJ2-1; TRBD2 matches 11 bases. The V and J ends lost 8 bases and 8 bases, in that order; junction bases with no gene match: 4. This CDR3 comprises 13 residues. From germline, CDR1 is KGHDR and CDR2 SFDVKD. In DNA, the CDR3 is TGTGCCACCACCGGACTAGCGGGTCATGAGCAGTTCTTC. Amino acid sequence: CATTGLAGHEQFF.